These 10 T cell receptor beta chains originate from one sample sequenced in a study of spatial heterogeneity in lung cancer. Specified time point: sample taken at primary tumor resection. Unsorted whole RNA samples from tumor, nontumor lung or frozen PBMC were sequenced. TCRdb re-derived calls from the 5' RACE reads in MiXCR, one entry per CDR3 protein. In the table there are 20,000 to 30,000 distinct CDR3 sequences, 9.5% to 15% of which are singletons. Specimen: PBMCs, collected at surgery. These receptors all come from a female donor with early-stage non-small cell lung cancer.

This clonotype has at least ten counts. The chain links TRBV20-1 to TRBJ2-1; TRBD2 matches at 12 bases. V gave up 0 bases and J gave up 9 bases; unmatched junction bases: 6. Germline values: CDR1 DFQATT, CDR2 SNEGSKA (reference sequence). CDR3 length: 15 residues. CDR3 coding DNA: TGCAGTGCTAGAGATCCTAGCGGGAGGGTTAGTGAGCAGTTCTTC. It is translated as CSARDPSGRVSEQFF.

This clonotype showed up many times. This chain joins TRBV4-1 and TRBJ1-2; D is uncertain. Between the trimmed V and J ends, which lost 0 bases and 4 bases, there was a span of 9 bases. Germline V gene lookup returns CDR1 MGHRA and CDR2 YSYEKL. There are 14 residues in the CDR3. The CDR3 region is CASSQDRAGYGYTF. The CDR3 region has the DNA TGCGCCAGCAGCCAAGATCGAGCGGGCTATGGCTACACCTTC.

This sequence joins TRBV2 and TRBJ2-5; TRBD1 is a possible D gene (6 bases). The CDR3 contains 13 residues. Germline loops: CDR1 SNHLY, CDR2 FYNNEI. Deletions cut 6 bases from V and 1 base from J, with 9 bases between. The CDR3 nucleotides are TGTGCCAGCAGAAGGGACACCCAAGAGACCCAGTACTTC. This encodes CASRRDTQETQYF.

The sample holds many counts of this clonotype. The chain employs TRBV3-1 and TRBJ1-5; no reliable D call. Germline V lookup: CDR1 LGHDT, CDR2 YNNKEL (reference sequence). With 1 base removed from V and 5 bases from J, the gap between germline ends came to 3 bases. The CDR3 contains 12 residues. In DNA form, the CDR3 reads TGTGCCAGCAGCCAAGCAGATCAGCCCCAGCATTTT. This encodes CASSQADQPQHF. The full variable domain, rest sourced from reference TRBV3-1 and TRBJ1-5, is DTAVSQTPKYLVTQMGNDKSIKCEQNLGHDTMYWYKQDSKKFLKIMFSYNNKELIINETVPNRFSPKSPDKAHLNLHINSLELGDSAVYFCASSQADQPQHFGDGTRLSIL.

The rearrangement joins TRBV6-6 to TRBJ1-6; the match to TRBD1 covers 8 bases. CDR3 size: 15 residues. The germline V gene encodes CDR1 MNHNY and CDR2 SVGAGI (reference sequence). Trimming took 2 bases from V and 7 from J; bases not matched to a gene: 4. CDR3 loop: CASSYGTGGNSPLHF. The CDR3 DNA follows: TGTGCCAGCAGTTACGGGACAGGAGGAAATTCACCCCTCCACTTT.

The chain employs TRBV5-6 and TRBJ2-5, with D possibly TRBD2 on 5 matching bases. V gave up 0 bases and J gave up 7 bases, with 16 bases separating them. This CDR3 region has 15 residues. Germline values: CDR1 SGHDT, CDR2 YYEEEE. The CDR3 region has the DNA TGTGCCAGCAGCTTGGACGCGGGTAATTTCGGGACCCAGTACTTC. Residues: CASSLDAGNFGTQYF.

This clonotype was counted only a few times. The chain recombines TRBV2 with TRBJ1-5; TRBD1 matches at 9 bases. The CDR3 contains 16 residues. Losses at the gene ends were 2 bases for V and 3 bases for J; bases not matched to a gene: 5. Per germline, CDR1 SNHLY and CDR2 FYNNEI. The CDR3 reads CASSERDRVANQPQHF. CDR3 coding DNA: TGTGCCAGCAGTGAAAGGGACAGGGTGGCCAATCAGCCCCAGCATTTT. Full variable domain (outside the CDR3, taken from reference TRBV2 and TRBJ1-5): EPEVTQTPSHQVTQMGQEVILRCVPISNHLYFYWYRQILGQKVEFLVSFYNNEISEKSEIFDDQFSVERPDGSNFTLKIRSTKLEDSAMYFCASSERDRVANQPQHFGDGTRLSIL.

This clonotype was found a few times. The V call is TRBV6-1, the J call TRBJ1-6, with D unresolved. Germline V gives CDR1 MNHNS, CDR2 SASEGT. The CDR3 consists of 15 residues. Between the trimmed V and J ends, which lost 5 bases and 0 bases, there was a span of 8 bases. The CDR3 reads CASSTRDSYNSPLHF. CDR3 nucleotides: TGTGCCAGCAGTACCCGAGACTCCTATAATTCACCCCTCCACTTT.

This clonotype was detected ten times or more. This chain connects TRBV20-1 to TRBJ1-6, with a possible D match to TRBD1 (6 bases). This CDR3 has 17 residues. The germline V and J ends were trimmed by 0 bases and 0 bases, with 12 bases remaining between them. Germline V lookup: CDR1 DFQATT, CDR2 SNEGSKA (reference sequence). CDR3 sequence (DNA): TGCAGTGCTAGAGATTGGGACAAGAGCTCCTATAATTCACCCCTCCACTTT. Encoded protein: CSARDWDKSSYNSPLHF.

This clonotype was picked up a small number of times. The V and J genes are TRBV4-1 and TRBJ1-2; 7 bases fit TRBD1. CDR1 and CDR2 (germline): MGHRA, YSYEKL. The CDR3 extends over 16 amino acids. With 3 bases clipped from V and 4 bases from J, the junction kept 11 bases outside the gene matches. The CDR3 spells CASSQETGALGYGYTF. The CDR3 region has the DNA TGCGCCAGCAGCCAGGAAACAGGGGCCCTGGGCTATGGCTACACCTTC.